The clone carrying this T cell receptor beta chain has at least ten counts. Its matching antigen is unknown. Individual cDNA molecules received unique molecular identifiers. TCRdb called the 5' RACE reads again in MiXCR, with one record for every CDR3 protein. The sample consists of 75,000 to 90,000 distinct CDR3 sequences, about 10% of them appearing once. The data stem from a study of early T cells in non-severe SARS-CoV-2 infection. Overall study context: Whole-blood bulk RNA, unsorted, was sequenced, and chains were unpaired. Points from the study as a whole: VDJdb matching skewed toward anti-spike CD8 responses, missing private and CD4 specificities.

Trimming shortened V by 1 base and J by 1 base, and 12 bases separated the two germline ends. CDR1 SGHVS and CDR2 FNYEAQ come from the germline V gene. CDR3 length equals 16 residues. The clonotype comes from an adult who was a healthcare worker with PCR-confirmed SARS-CoV-2 infection or an uninfected control (not recorded which). The material was whole blood, obtained at baseline. The chain uses TRBV7-6 and TRBJ2-3; D may be TRBD2 (5 bases). CDR3 protein: CASSLGEGRGTDTQYF. The CDR3 DNA reads as TGTGCCAGCAGCTTAGGCGAGGGCCGGGGCACAGATACGCAGTATTTT.